Shown below are 8 T cell receptor beta chains from a single sample sequenced in a study of T cells in Graves' hyperthyroidism and ophthalmopathy. Researchers amplified the TCR beta CDR3 regions from RNA transcripts. First-round RT-PCR with HTBI primers amplified the TCR CDR3 region. Each CDR3 protein gets one entry after TCRdb re-called the multiplex PCR reads with MiXCR. The sample has around 280,000 distinct CDR3 sequences, about 14% seen once; the top ten hold almost 8%. The specimen was blood. The receptors stem from a woman in her 30s with Graves' hyperthyroidism that later progressed to Graves' ophthalmopathy.

This clonotype has a count of ten or more. V and J are TRBV20-1 and TRBJ2-1; 7 bases are shared with TRBD2. V shed 1 base, J shed 3 bases, and the junction held 6 bases outside the gene matches. Looked up from germline, CDR1 is DFQATT and CDR2 is SNEGSKA (reference sequence). The CDR3 totals 15 residues. The CDR3: CSARGASGFYNEQFF. DNA for the CDR3: TGCAGTGCTAGAGGGGCTAGCGGATTCTACAATGAGCAGTTCTTC.

This chain links TRBV4-3 with TRBJ2-7, with 10 bases aligning to TRBD2. J was trimmed by 3 bases and V by 2 bases; bases with no gene match: 4. Per the germline V gene, CDR1 is LGHNA and CDR2 is YSLEER. This CDR3 has 15 amino acids. CDR3 region: CASSQSVAGGYEQYF. The CDR3 DNA reads TGCGCCAGCAGCCAATCAGTAGCGGGAGGCTACGAGCAGTACTTC.

J is TRBJ2-7 and V is TRBV6-2 or TRBV6-3; no definite D call. This CDR3 has 14 residues. Deletions cut 5 bases from V and 0 bases from J, with 11 bases between. Per germline, CDR1 MNHEY and CDR2 SVGEGT. CDR3 protein: CASSATRSSYEQYF. The CDR3 DNA sequence: TGTGCCAGCAGTGCCACACGAAGCTCCTACGAGCAGTACTTC.

V usage is TRBV5-1 and J usage is TRBJ2-4, with 11 bases lining up with TRBD1. Germline values: CDR1 SGHRS, CDR2 YFSETQ. The ends lost 1 base at V and 9 bases at J; junction bases unmatched: 12. CDR3 length equals 17 residues. The CDR3 nucleotides read TGCGCCAGCAGCTTGCTCCGGGACAGGGGGATTTTTAGCATTCAGTACTTC. Translating it yields CASSLLRDRGIFSIQYF.

This clonotype was detected a few times. A much larger clone differs from this one at a single base, so this may be a read error. The V call is TRBV7-2, the J call TRBJ2-1, with unresolved D. This CDR3 region has 16 residues. Per germline, CDR1 SGHTA and CDR2 FQGNSA. The CDR3: CVSSSSRHSSYNEQFF. DNA of the CDR3: TGTGTCAGCAGCAGCTCTAGGCATAGCTCCTACAATGAGCAGTTCTTC.

This clonotype was seen many times. This chain uses TRBV24-1 with TRBJ2-1; D is uncertain. Per the germline V gene, CDR1 is KGHDR and CDR2 is SFDVKD. This CDR3 has 14 residues. Between the trimmed V and J ends, which lost 3 bases and 4 bases, there was a span of 9 bases. The CDR3 loop reads CATSDPDRYNEQFF. The CDR3, as DNA: TGTGCCACCAGTGATCCGGACCGTTACAATGAGCAGTTCTTC.

This clonotype was found many times. The chain links TRBV6-2 or TRBV6-3 to TRBJ2-1; the D is unclear. Trimming cost V 6 bases and J 8 bases, with 11 bases left between them. This CDR3 is 12 amino acids long. Looked up from germline, CDR1 is MNHEY and CDR2 is SVGEGT. In DNA, the CDR3 is TGTGCCAGCAGCCCCCGGTCGGATGAGCAGTTCTTC. This sequence encodes CASSPRSDEQFF.

This clonotype was seen many times. The chain is built from TRBV28 and TRBJ1-3; D gene uncertain. CDR1 MDHEN and CDR2 SYDVKM come from the germline V gene. V was cut by 4 bases and J by 3 bases, with 7 bases left in between. The CDR3 loop spans 13 amino acids. CDR3: CASSYVFGNTIYF. CDR3 nucleotide sequence: TGTGCCAGCAGTTACGTCTTTGGAAACACCATATATTTT.